This paragraph reports one T cell receptor beta chain. This receptor's antigen is unknown. No per-base quality is available; no much larger clone lies one base away. This specimen belongs to a study of T cells in localized non-small cell lung cancer (TCRdb year 2020). Study-wide context: Comparing tumors with uninvolved tumor-adjacent lungs, the study looked at the T cell repertoires of about 240 patients with early-stage NSCLC. The cohort consisted of 236 treatment-naive NSCLC patients whose localized lung tumors had been resected. The mean age of the NSCLC patients was 60 to 85 years, with 120 to 150 men and about a hundred women. Summary of the overall study and its limitations: Multi-region tumor sequencing was not performed, so intratumor heterogeneity could not be excluded. Of the top 100 tumor clones, a median of roughly 56 were detected in paired uninvolved adjacent lung; about 28 were also among that lung's top 100. Longer overall survival was associated with higher T cell density in blood, whereas shorter survival was associated with higher clonality in adjacent lung. Uninvolved tumor-adjacent lung showed the highest T cell clonality, higher than tumor, which suggests more focused antigenic responses in the uninvolved tumor-adjacent lung. Because the study design was exploratory, TCR variables were selected using unadjusted p-values without false-discovery rate correction.

The immunoSEQ Assay was used to sequence TCR beta CDR3 regions from DNA. In the original analysis: To compute T cell density, TCR beta template counts were normalized to usable DNA, which was estimated by amplifying housekeeping genes. Richness was estimated using the preseqR package, with extrapolation to 400,000 templates for PBMC samples and to 120,000 templates for tissue samples. Clonality was defined by subtracting Pielou's evenness from one. Differential abundance testing on productive amino-acid clonotypes, with a minimum total count of 5 and an alpha of 0.1, was used to identify tissue-enriched TCRs. The Jaccard Index and the Morisita Overlap Index were used to quantify repertoire overlap between compartments. GLIPH grouped TCR beta CDR3s together with public tetramer-defined viral CDR3s, and a viral motif had to include at least three viral sequences and show V-gene enrichment. The table comes from immuneACCESS by way of TCRdb, which keeps in-frame sequences with V and J called. Part of the clones is missing from these tables; in studies checked, under half for an unresolved V gene and the rest for unknown reasons. V, J and clone size are those of that table, while D and trimming were read from the DNA. The sample records about 30,000 clones, roughly 94% of which are singletons. The top ten hold roughly 0.7% of the sample.

From its cysteine to its phenylalanine, the CDR3 spans 14 amino acids. Only CDR3 DNA remains: 42 bases, in frame from the first base. Sequences SGHDT (CDR1) and YYEEEE (CDR2) are obtained from the germline V gene. A distance of 7 bases separates the germline ends of V and J, which lose 1 base and 0 bases respectively. At diagnosis, peripheral blood, uninvolved tumor-adjacent lung and tumor were collected and stored as a combination of fresh-frozen and FFPE material. For TCR repertoire profiling, blood samples were analyzed in the form of peripheral blood mononuclear cells. The clonotype was recovered from a woman aged 35 to 70 with stage I lung adenocarcinoma. Sequenced here: peripheral blood, sampled before any cancer treatment. This chain joins TRBV5-6 to TRBJ2-5, and perhaps TRBD1 as D gene, on 5 matching bases. The nucleotide sequence reads TGTGCCAGCAGCTTGACAGGAGACCAAGAGACCCAGTACTTC. This gives the protein CASSLTGDQETQYF.